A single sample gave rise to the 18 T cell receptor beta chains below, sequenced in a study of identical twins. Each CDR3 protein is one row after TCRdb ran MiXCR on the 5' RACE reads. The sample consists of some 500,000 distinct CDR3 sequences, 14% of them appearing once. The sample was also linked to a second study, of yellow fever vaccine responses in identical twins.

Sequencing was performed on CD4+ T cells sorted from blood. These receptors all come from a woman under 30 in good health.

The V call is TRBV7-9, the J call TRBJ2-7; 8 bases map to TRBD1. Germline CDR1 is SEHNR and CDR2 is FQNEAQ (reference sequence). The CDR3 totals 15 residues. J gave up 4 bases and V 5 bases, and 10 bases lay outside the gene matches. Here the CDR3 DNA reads TGTGCCAGCAGCAACCGACAGGGGACGACGTACGAGCAGTACTTC. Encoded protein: CASSNRQGTTYEQYF.

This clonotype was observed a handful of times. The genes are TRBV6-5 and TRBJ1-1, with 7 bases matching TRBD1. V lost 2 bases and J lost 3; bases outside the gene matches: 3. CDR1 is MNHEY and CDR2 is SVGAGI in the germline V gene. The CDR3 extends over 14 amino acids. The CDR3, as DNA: TGTGCCAGCAGTTACGGAGACAGGGACACTGAAGCTTTCTTT. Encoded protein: CASSYGDRDTEAFF.

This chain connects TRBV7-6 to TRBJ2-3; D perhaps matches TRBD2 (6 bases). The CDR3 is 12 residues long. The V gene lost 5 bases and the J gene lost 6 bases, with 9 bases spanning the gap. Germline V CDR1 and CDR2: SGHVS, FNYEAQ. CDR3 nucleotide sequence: TGTGCCAGCAGCCCGGGGGAGGATACGCAGTATTTT. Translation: CASSPGEDTQYF. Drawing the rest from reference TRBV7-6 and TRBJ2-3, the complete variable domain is GAGVSQSPRYKVTKRGQDVALRCDPISGHVSLYWYRQALGQGPEFLTYFNYEAQQDKSGLPNDRFSAERPEGSISTLTIQRTEQRDSAMYRCASSPGEDTQYFGPGTRLTVL.

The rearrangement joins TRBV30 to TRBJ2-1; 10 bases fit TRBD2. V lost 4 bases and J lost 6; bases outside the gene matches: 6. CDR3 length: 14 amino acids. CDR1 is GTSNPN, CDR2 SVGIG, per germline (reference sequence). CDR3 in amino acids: CAWTSGRLGNEQFF. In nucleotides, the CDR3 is TGTGCCTGGACTAGCGGGAGATTAGGCAATGAGCAGTTCTTC.

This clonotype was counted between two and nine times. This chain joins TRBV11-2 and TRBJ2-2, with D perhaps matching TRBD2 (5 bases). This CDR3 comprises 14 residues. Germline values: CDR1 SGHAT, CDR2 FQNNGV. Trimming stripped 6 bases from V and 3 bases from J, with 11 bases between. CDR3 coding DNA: TGTGCCAGCAGTTCGTGGCGGGACACCGGGGAGCTGTTTTTT. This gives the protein CASSSWRDTGELFF.

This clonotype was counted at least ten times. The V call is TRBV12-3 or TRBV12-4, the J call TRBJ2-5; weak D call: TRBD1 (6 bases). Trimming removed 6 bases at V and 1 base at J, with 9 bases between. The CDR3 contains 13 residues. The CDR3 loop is CASSPGAQETQYF. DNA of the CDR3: TGTGCCAGCAGCCCAGGGGCCCAAGAGACCCAGTACTTC.

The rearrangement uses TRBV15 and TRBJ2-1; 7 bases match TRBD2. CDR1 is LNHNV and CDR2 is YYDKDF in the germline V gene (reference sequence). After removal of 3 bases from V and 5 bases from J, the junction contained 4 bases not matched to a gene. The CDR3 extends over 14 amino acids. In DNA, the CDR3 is TGTGCCACCAGCAGTCGGGGGGTCCACAATGAGCAGTTCTTC. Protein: CATSSRGVHNEQFF. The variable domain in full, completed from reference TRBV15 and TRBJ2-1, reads DAMVIQNPRYQVTQFGKPVTLSCSQTLNHNVMYWYQQKSSQAPKLLFHYYDKDFNNEADTPDNFQSRRPNTSFCFLDIRSPGLGDTAMYLCATSSRGVHNEQFFGPGTRLTVL.

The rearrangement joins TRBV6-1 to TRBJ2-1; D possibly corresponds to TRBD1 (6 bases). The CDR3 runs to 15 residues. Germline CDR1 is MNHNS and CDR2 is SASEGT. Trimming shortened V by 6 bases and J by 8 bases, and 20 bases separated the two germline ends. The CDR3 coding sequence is TGTGCCAGCAGCTTGTCCGGGACAACTTACTATGAGCAGTTCTTC. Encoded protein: CASSLSGTTYYEQFF.

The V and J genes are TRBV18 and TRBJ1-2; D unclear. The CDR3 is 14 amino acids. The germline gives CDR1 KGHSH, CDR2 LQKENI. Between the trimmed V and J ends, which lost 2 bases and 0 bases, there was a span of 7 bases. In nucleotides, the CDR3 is TGTGCCAGCTCACCAGGGGAGCCTAACTATGGCTACACCTTC. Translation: CASSPGEPNYGYTF.

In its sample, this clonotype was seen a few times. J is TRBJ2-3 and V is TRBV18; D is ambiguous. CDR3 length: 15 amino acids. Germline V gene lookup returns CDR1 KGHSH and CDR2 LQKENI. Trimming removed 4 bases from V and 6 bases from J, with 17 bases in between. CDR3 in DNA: TGTGCCAGCTCACAAGCTCTCGACTCTGGGGATACGCAGTATTTT. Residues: CASSQALDSGDTQYF. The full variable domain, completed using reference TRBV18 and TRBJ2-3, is NAGVMQNPRHLVRRRGQEARLRCSPMKGHSHVYWYRQLPEEGLKFMVYLQKENIIDESGMPKERFSAEFPKEGPSILRIQQVVRGDSAAYFCASSQALDSGDTQYFGPGTRLTVL.

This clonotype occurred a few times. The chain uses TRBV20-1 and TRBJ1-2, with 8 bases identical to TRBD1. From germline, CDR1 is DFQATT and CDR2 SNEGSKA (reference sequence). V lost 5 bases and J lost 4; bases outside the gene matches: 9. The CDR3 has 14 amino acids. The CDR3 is CSADRGNTPYGYTF. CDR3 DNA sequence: TGCAGTGCTGACAGGGGTAACACCCCCTATGGCTACACCTTC.

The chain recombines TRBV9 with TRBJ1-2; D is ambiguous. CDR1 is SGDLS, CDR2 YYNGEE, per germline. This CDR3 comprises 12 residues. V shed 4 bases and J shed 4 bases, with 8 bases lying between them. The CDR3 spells CASSSQSYGYTF. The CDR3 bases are TGTGCCAGCAGCTCCCAATCCTATGGCTACACCTTC.

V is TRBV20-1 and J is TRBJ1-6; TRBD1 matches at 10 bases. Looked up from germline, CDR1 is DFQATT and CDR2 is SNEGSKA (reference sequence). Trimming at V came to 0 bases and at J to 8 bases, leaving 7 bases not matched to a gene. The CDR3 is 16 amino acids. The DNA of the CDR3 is TGCAGTGCTAGAGACGACCGGGACAGGGGTTATTCACCCCTCCACTTT. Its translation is CSARDDRDRGYSPLHF.

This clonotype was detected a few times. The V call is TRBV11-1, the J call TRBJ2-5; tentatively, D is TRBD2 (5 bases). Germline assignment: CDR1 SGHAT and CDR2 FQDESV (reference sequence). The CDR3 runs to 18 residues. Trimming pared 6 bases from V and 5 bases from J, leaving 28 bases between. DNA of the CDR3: TGTGCCAGCAGTCTCAAAACCGGCCTTTTAAACCGAGGGGAGACCCAGTACTTC. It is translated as CASSLKTGLLNRGETQYF.

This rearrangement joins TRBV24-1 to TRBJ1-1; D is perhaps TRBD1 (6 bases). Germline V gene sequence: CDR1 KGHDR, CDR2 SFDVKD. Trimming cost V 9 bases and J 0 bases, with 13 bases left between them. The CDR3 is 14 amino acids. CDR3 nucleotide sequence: TGTGCCACCCGGGAAGGGGGGCTGAACACTGAAGCTTTCTTT. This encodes CATREGGLNTEAFF.

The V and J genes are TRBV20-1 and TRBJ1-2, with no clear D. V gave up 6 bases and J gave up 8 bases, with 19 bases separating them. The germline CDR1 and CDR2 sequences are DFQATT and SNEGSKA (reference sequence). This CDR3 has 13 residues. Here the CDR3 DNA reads TGCAGTGCATCCGGACGGGTTGGTTCCGGCTACACCTTC. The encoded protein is CSASGRVGSGYTF.

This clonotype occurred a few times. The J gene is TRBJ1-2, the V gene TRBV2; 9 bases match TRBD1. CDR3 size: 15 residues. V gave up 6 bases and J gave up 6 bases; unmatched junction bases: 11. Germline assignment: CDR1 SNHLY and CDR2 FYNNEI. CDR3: CASRREDRGGDGYTF. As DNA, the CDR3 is TGTGCCAGCAGGAGGGAGGACAGGGGTGGCGATGGCTACACCTTC.

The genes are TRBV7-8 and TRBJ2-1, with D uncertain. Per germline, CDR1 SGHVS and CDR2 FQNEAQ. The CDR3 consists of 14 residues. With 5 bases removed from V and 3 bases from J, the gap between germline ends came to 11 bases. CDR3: CASSPDEVYNEQFF. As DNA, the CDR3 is TGTGCCAGCAGCCCTGACGAGGTCTACAATGAGCAGTTCTTC.